This TCR beta chain was identified in a study of neurological immune-mediated disorders. V lost 1 base to trimming and J lost 5 bases, with 14 bases between them. CDR3 length: 15 amino acids. CDR1 and CDR2 from the germline V gene are SGHTA and FQGNSA. Study observations and caveats: No CDR3 amino acid sequences were shared by expanded clones across subjects, suggesting private repertoires in all groups.

This clonotype was counted many times. Its antigen remains unknown. Using its own MiXCR run on the 5' RACE reads, TCRdb lists one record per CDR3 protein. The sample shows over 65,000 distinct CDR3 sequences, roughly 9% of them seen only once. The sequencing input was PBMCs. The sequence derives from a middle-aged man in good health. V is TRBV7-2 and J is TRBJ1-1; no clear D gene. The CDR3 protein is CASSLGPVTITEAFF. In DNA, the CDR3 is TGTGCCAGCAGCTTAGGTCCCGTTACAATAACTGAAGCTTTCTTT.